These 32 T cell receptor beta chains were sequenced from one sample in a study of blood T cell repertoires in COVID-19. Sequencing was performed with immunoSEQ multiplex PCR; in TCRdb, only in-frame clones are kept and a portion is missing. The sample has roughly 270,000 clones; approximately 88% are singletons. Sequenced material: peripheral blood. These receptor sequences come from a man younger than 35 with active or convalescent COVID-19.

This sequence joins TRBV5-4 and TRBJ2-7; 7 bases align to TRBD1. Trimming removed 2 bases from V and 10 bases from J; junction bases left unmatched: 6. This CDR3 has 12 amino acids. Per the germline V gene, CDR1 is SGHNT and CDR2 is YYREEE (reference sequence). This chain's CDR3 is CASSFGQALQYF. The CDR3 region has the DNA TGTGCCAGCAGCTTCGGACAGGCCCTTCAGTACTTC.

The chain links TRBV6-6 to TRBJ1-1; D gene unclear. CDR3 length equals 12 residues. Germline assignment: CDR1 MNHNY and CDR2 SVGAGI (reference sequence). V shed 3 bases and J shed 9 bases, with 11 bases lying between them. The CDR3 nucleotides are TGTGCCAGCAGTTATTCCGGGGAAAAAGCTTTCTTT. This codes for CASSYSGEKAFF.

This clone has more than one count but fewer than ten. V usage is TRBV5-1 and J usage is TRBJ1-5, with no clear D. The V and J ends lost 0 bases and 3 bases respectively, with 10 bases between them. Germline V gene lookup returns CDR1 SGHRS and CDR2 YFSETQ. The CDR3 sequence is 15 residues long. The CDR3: CASSLVPGSNQPQHF. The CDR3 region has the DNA TGCGCCAGCAGCTTGGTACCGGGGTCCAATCAGCCCCAGCATTTT.

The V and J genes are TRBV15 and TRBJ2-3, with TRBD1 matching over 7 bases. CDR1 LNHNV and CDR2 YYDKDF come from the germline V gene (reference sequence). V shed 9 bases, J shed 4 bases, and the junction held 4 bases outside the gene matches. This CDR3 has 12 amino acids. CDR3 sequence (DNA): TGTGCCACGGCGAGGGGGCCAGATACGCAGTATTTT. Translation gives CATARGPDTQYF.

The CDR3 sequence is CASTSSGRAKRNEKLFF. CDR3 DNA: TGTGCCAGCACTTCCTCCGGGAGGGCTAAGAGAAATGAAAAACTGTTTTTT. The chain has TRBV2 and TRBJ1-4, with D unclear. CDR1 and CDR2 (germline): SNHLY, FYNNEI. The CDR3 spans 17 residues. Deletions cut 7 bases from V and 5 bases from J, with 23 bases between.

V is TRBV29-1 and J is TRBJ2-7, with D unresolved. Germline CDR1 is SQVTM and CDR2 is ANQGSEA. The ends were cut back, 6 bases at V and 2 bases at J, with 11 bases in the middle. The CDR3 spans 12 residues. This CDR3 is CSVDDNTYEQYF. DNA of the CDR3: TGCAGCGTCGACGACAACACCTACGAGCAGTACTTC.

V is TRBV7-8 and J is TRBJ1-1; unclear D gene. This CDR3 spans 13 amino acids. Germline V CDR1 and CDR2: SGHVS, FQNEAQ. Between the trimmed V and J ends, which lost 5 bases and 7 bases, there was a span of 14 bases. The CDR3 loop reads CASSKGGRFEAFF. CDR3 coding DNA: TGTGCCAGCAGCAAAGGAGGGAGATTTGAAGCTTTCTTT.

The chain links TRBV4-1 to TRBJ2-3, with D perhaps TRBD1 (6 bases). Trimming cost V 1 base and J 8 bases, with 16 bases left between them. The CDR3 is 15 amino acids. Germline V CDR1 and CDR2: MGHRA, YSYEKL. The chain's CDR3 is CASSQVQGLQSTQYF. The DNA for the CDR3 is TGCGCCAGCAGCCAAGTACAGGGTCTCCAAAGTACGCAGTATTTT.

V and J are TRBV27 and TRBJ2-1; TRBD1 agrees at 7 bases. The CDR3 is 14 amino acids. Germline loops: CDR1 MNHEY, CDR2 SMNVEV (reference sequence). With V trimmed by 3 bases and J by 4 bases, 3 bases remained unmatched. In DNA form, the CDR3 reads TGTGCCAGCAGTTTTTGGGACAGATACAATGAGCAGTTCTTC. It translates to CASSFWDRYNEQFF.

The CDR3 nucleotides read TGTGCCAGCTTAAGGGGCGGGGTTGGCTACACCTTC. Its translation is CASLRGGVGYTF. The chain links TRBV12-3 or TRBV12-4 to TRBJ1-2, with D possibly being TRBD1 (5 bases). The CDR3 loop spans 12 amino acids. Trimming took off 8 bases at V and 7 bases at J, with 14 bases between the two ends.

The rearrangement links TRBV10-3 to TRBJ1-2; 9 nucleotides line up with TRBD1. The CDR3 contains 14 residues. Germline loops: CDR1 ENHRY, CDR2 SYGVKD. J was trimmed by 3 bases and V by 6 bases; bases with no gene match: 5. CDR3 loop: CAIRAQGADYGYTF. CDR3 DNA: TGTGCCATCAGGGCACAGGGGGCGGACTATGGCTACACCTTC.

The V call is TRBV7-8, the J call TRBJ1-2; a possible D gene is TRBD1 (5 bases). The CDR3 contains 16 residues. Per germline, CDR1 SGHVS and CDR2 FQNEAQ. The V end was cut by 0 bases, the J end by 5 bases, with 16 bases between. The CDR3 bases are TGTGCCAGCAGCTTAGCGCGACAGTTTTACCTTTATGGCTACACCTTC. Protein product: CASSLARQFYLYGYTF.

CDR3 loop: CASSVDGGDWTYEQYF. The DNA of the CDR3 is TGTGCCAGCAGCGTAGATGGTGGGGACTGGACCTACGAGCAGTACTTC. This chain connects TRBV9 to TRBJ2-7; possible D gene TRBD2, 6 bases. This CDR3 contains 16 residues. The V end lost 0 bases, the J end lost 2 bases, and 15 bases lay between the germline ends. Germline V gene data show CDR1 as SGDLS and CDR2 as YYNGEE.

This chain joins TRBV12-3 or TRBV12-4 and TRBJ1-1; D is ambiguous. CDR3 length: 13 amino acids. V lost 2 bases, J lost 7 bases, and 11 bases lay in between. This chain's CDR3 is CASSLFPAHEAFF. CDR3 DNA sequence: TGTGCCAGCAGTTTATTTCCCGCGCATGAAGCTTTCTTT.

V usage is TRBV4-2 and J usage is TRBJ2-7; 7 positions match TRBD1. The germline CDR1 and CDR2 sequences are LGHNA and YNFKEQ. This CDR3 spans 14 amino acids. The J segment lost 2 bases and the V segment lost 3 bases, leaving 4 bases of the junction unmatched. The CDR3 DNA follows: TGTGCCAGCAGCCAGGGGGACAGTACCTACGAGCAGTACTTC. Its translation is CASSQGDSTYEQYF.

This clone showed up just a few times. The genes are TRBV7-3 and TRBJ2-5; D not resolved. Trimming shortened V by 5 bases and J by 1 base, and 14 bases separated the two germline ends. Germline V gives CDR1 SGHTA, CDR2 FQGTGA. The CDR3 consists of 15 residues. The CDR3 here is CASSPSGAVQETQYF. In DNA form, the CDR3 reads TGTGCCAGCAGCCCGTCGGGTGCGGTCCAAGAGACCCAGTACTTC.

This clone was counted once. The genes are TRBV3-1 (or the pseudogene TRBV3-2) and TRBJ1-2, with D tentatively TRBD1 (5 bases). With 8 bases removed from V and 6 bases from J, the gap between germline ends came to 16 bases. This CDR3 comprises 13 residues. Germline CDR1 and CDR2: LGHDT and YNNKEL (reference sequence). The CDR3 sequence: CASGPLRANGYTF. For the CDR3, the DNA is TGTGCCAGCGGGCCCCTCAGGGCGAATGGCTACACCTTC.

The CDR3 nucleotides read TGTGCCAGCGCCCCCCCCGGCAGGGATGATGGCTACACCTTC. Protein product: CASAPPGRDDGYTF. The chain carries TRBV9 and TRBJ1-2; D is perhaps TRBD1 (5 bases). The germline V and J ends were trimmed by 7 bases and 6 bases, with 19 bases remaining between them. Per the germline V gene, CDR1 is SGDLS and CDR2 is YYNGEE. The CDR3 contains 14 residues. Full variable domain (remainder filled in from reference TRBV9 and TRBJ1-2): DSGVTQTPKHLITATGQRVTLRCSPRSGDLSVYWYQQSLDQGLQFLIQYYNGEERAKGNILERFSAQQFPDLHSELNLSSLELGDSALYFCASAPPGRDDGYTFGSGTRLTVV.

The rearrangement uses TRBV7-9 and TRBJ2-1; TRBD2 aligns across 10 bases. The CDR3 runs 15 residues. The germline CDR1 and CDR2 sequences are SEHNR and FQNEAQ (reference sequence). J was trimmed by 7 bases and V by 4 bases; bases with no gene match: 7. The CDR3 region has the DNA TGTGCCAGCAGCTCCCACGAAGCGGGGGGGAATGAGCAGTTCTTC. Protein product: CASSSHEAGGNEQFF. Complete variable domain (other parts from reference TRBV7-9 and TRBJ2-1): DTGVSQNPRHKITKRGQNVTFRCDPISEHNRLYWYRQTLGQGPEFLTYFQNEAQLEKSRLLSDRFSAERPKGSFSTLEIQRTEQGDSAMYLCASSSHEAGGNEQFFGPGTRLTVL.

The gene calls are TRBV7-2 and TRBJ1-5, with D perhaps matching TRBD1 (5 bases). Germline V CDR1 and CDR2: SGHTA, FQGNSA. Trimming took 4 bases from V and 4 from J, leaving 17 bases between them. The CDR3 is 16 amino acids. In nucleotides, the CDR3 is TGTGCCAGCAGCTGGGTCGGGGGAGGAGCAAATCAGCCCCAGCATTTT. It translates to CASSWVGGGANQPQHF.

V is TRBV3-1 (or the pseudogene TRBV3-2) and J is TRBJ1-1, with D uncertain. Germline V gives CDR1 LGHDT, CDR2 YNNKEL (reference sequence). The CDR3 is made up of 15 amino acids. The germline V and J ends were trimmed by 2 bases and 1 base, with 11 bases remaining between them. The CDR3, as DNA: TGTGCCAGCAGCCAATTGGTACATCCGAACACTGAAGCTTTCTTT. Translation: CASSQLVHPNTEAFF.

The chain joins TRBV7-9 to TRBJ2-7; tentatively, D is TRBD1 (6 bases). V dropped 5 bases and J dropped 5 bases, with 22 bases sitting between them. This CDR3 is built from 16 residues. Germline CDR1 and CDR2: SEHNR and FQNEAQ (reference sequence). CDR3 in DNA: TGTGCCAGCAGCCCTAGGGCAGGGGAAAGGGGCAACGAGCAGTACTTC. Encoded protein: CASSPRAGERGNEQYF.

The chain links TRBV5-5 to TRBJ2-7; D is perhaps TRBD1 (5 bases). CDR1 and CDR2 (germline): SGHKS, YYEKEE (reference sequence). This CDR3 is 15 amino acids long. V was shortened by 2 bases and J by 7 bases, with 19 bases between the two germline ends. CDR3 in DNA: TGTGCCAGCAGCTTCAGGGTAATATTAGAAGGGGAGCAGTACTTC. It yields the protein CASSFRVILEGEQYF.

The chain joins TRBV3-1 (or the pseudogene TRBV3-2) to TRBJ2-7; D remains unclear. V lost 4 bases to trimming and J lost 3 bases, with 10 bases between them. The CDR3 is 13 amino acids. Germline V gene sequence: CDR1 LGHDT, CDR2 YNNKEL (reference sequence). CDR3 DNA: TGTGCCAGCAGCCCCAGACGGAGCTACGAGCAGTACTTC. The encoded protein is CASSPRRSYEQYF.

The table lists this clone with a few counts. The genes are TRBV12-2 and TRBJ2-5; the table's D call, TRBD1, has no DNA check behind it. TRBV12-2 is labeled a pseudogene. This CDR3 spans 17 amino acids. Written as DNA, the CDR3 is TGTGCAAGTCGCTGCGAGGGGGGACAGGGACCATCGGAGACCCAGTACTTC. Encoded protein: CASRCEGGQGPSETQYF.

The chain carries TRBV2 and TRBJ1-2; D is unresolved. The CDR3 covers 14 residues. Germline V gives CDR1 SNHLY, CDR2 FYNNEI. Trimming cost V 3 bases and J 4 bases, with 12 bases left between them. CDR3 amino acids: CASSENGAGYGYTF. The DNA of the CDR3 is TGTGCCAGCAGTGAGAACGGAGCCGGCTATGGCTACACCTTC.

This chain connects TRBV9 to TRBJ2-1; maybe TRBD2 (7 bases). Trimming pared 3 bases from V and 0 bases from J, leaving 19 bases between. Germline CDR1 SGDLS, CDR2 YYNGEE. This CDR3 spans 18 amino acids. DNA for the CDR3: TGTGCCAGCAGCGGCCAAGGGGGGGACCCAAACTCCTACAATGAGCAGTTCTTC. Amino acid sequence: CASSGQGGDPNSYNEQFF.

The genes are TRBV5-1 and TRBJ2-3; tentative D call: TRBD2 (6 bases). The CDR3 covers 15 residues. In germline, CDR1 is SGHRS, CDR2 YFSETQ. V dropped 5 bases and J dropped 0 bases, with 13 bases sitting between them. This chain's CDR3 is CASRYSGTSTDTQYF. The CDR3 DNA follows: TGCGCCAGCAGATATTCGGGGACTAGCACAGATACGCAGTATTTT.

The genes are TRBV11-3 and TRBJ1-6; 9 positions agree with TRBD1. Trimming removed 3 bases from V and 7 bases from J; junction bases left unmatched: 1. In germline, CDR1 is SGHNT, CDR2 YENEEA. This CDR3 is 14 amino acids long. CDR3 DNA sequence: TGTGCCAGCAGCTTGGGGACAGGGAATTCACCCCTCCACTTT. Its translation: CASSLGTGNSPLHF.

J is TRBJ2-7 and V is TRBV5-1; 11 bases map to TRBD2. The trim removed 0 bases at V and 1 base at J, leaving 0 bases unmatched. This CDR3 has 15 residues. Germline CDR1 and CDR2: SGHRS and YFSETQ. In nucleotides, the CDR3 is TGCGCCAGCAGCTTGGCTAGCGGGGGGTCCTACGAGCAGTACTTC. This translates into CASSLASGGSYEQYF.

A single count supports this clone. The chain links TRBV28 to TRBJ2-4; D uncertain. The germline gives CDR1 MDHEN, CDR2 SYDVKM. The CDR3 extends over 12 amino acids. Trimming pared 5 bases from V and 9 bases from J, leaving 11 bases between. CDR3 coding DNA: TGTGCCAGCAGTGTCCTTGCGGCCATTCAGTACTTC. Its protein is CASSVLAAIQYF. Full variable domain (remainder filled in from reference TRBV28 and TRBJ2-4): DVKVTQSSRYLVKRTGEKVFLECVQDMDHENMFWYRQDPGLGLRLIYFSYDVKMKEKGDIPEGYSVSREKKERFSLILESASTNQTSMYLCASSVLAAIQYFGAGTRLSVL.

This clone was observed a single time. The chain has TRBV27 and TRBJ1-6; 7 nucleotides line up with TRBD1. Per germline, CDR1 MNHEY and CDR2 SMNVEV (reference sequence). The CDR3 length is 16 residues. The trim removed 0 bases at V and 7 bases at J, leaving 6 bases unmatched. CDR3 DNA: TGTGCCAGCAGTTTATCTTGGGACAGTTACAATTCACCCCTCCACTTT. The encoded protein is CASSLSWDSYNSPLHF.